A single T cell receptor beta chain is shown here with its context. Its antigen is still unknown. Germline CDR1 reads SGHRS; CDR2 reads YFSETQ. The CDR3 totals 14 residues. Unmatched junction bases numbered 3, after V lost 2 bases and J lost 2 bases. The data are from a study of T cells in localized non-small cell lung cancer. The study, taken as a whole, reports: There was higher T cell clonality in uninvolved adjacent lung than in tumor, and it was highest there. The study linked higher blood T cell density to longer overall survival. Adjacent lung was found to contain a median approximately 62 of the top 100 tumor clones. Because sequencing included only one region (of the tumor), heterogeneity remains possible.

Using immunoSEQ multiplex PCR, the repertoire was profiled, and TCRdb retains in-frame clones only, with some absent. The repertoire has tens of thousands of clones, about 80% of them found once; the top ten carry around 5%. The origin of this receptor is a man between 35 and 75 years old with stage II lung adenocarcinoma. The sequenced sample was PBMCs, obtained before any cancer treatment. The chain combines TRBV5-1 with TRBJ1-2, with 7 bases lining up with TRBD1. CDR3: CASSLPTGNYGYTF. The CDR3, as DNA: TGCGCCAGCAGCTTACCGACAGGGAACTATGGCTACACCTTC.